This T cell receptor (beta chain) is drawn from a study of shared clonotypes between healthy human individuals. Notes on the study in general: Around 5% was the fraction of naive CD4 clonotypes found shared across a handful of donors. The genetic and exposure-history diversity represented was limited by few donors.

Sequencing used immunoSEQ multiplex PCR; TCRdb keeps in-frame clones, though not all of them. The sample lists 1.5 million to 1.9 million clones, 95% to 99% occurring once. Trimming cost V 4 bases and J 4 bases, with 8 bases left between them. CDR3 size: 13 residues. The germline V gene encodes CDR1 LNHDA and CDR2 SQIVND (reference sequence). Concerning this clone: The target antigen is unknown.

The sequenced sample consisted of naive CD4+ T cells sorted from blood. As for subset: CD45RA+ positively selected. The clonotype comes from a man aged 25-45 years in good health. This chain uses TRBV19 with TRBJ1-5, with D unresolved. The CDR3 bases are TGTGCCAGTAGTAGTACAATTAATCAGCCCCAGCATTTT. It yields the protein CASSSTINQPQHF.